This T cell receptor beta chain is from a study of shared clonotypes between healthy human individuals. Clones were sequenced by immunoSEQ multiplex PCR, and TCRdb holds only the in-frame ones, with some missing. Of 490,000 or so clones in the sample, roughly 85% are singletons; the top ten hold approximately 12%. This TCR was sampled from a woman aged 40 to 50 in good health. Some clones in this sample may be carry-over from other donors' samples. The sample consisted of PBMCs.

The CDR3 DNA is TGTGCCAGCAGTTTAGGGTACGACCCAGATCAGCCCCAGCATTTT. This sequence encodes CASSLGYDPDQPQHF. The chain couples TRBV27 to TRBJ1-5; no firm D call. This CDR3 region has 15 residues. Trimming shortened V by 2 bases and J by 5 bases, and 13 bases separated the two germline ends. Germline lookup yields CDR1 MNHEY and CDR2 SMNVEV (reference sequence).